This TCR beta chain was obtained from a study of shared clonotypes between healthy human individuals. The V end lost 3 bases, the J end lost 6 bases, and 6 bases lay between the germline ends. The CDR3 loop spans 12 amino acids. Germline V gene data show CDR1 as SGHRS and CDR2 as YFSETQ. General observations from the study: The study sampled only blood, and tissue repertoires likely differ. Clonotype sharing among donors was expected to depend on sequencing depth.

Concerning this clone itself: Its antigen is currently unknown.

Genomic DNA (from each subset) was split evenly across several immunoSEQ plates. Ten immunoSEQ deep assay plates served to sequence unsorted PBMC DNA. Generated by immunoSEQ multiplex PCR, the TCRdb table keeps only in-frame clones and is missing some. The sample has hundreds of thousands of clones; around 79% are singletons. The TCR originated in a woman aged 40-49 years in good health. Some clones in this sample may be carry-over from other donors' samples. Material for sequencing was PBMCs. The V and J genes are TRBV5-1 and TRBJ2-2; D gene uncertain. CDR3 in DNA: TGCGCCAGCAGCTCTCTGGCCGGGGAGCTGTTTTTT. Protein sequence: CASSSLAGELFF.